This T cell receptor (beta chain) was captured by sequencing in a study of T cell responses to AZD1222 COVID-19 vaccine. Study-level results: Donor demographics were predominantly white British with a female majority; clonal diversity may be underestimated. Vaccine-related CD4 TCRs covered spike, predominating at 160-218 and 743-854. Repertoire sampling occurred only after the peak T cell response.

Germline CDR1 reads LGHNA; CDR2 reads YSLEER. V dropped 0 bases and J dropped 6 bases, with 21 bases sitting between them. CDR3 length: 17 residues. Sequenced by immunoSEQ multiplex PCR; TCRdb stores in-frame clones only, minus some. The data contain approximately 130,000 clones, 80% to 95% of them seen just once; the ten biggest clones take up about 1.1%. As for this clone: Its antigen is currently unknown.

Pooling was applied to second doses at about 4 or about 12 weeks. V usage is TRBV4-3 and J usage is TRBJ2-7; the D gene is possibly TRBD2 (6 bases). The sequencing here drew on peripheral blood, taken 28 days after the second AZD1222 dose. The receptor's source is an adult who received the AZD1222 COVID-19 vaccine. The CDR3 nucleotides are TGCGCCAGCAGCCAAGAACGATTGCGGGGAATTAGGGGCGAGCAGTACTTC. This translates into CASSQERLRGIRGEQYF.